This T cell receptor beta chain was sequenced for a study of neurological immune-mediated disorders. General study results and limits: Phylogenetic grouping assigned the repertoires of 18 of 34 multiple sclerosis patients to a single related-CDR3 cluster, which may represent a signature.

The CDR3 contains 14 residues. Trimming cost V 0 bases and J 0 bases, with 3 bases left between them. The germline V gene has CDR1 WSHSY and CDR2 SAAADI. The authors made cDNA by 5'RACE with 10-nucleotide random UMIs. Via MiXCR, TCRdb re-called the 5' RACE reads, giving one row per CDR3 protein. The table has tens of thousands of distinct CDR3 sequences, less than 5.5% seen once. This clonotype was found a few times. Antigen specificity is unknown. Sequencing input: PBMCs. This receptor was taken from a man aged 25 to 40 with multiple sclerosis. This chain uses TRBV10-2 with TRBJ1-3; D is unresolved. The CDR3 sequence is CASSESLSGNTIYF. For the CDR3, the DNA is TGCGCCAGCAGTGAGTCACTCTCTGGAAACACCATATATTTT.